The sequence of this T cell receptor beta chain was determined in a study of blood T cell repertoires in COVID-19. On the study more broadly: Nucleic acid was either cDNA or gDNA, and it came from T cells, B-cell-depleted T cells, or PBMCs.

Original methodology: Quantification of nucleated cells was approximated via reference gene primer amplification. Clones were sequenced by immunoSEQ multiplex PCR, and TCRdb holds only the in-frame ones, with some missing. V, J and clone size are taken as reported in that table, and D and trimming were inferred from the DNA itself. There are under 300,000 clones in the sample; around nine tenths occur only once, and 1.6% lies in the top ten. The CDR3 consists of 16 residues. V shed 6 bases, J shed 2 bases, and the junction held 12 bases outside the gene matches. CDR1 is MDHEN and CDR2 is SYDVKM in the germline V gene. Allocation to cohorts depended on clinical history reported by the participants. What the recovered Cohort 3 donors had was two negative PCRs, clearance, or symptom resolution.

The sequence derives from a woman between 50 and 59 years old who had recovered from COVID-19. Specimen: PBMCs or T cells enriched from blood (not recorded which). The chain has TRBV28 and TRBJ2-5; 7 nucleotides match TRBD1. CDR3 residues: CASSLGDRAIQETQYF. CDR3 sequence (DNA): TGTGCCAGCAGCTTGGGAGACAGGGCAATTCAAGAGACCCAGTACTTC.